This T cell receptor beta chain was obtained from a study of tumor-infiltrating lymphocytes in oesophageal squamous cell carcinoma. TCRdb reprocessed the PCR reads via MiXCR and lists one record per CDR3 protein. This repertoire shows 20,000 to 25,000 distinct CDR3 sequences, over 30% found once; its top ten account for roughly 19%. This CDR3 contains 17 residues. This TCR came from a female donor with esophageal squamous cell carcinoma. The chain uses TRBV12-3 or TRBV12-4 and TRBJ2-5, with TRBD2 matching over 11 bases. The J call may be incorrect, as the DNA end agrees better with TRBJ2-1. The sequenced sample consisted of esophageal tumor tissue. CDR3 nucleotide sequence: TGTGCCACCAAAGGGGCTAGCGGGAGGAACGACTACAATGAGCAGTTCTTC. Its translation is CATKGASGRNDYNEQFF.